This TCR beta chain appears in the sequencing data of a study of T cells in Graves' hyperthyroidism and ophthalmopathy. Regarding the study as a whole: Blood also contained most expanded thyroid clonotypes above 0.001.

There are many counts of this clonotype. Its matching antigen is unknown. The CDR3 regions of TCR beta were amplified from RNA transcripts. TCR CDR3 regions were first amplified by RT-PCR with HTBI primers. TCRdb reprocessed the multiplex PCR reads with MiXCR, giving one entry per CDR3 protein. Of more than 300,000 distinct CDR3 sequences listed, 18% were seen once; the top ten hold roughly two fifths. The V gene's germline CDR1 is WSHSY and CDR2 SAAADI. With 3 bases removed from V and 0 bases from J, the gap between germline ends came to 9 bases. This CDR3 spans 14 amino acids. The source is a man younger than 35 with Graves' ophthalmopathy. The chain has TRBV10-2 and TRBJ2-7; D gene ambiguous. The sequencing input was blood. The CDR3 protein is CASSDYRTSYEQYF. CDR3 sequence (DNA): TGCGCCAGCAGTGACTACCGGACCTCCTACGAGCAGTACTTC.